A selection of T cell receptor beta chains follows, all from one sample in a study of blood T cell repertoires in COVID-19. Assay used: immunoSEQ multiplex PCR; TCRdb lists only in-frame clones, some missing. In the table there are about 150,000 clones, about four fifths of which are singletons. Material: peripheral blood. These receptors originate from a human donor with acute or convalescent COVID-19. The donor label of this sample is uncertain. Both conserved end residues are part of each CDR3. The D gene is left open where the match is weak. A row's size may be missing; if present it is once, few, many or a size class.

CDR3aa | CDR3nt | j_gene | abundance | d_gene | v_gene
CASSSIDRESGYTF | TGTGCCAGCAGCTCTATCGACAGGGAGAGCGGCTACACCTTC | TRBJ1-2 | . | TRBD1 | TRBV3-1/TRBV3-2
CASSPQVFNTEAFF | TGTGCCAGCAGCCCGCAGGTTTTTAACACTGAAGCTTTCTTT | TRBJ1-1 | . | . | TRBV7-2
CASRAGGGNQPQHF | TGTGCCAGCAGGGCGGGGGGCGGCAATCAGCCCCAGCATTTT | TRBJ1-5 | . | . | TRBV11-2
CASSLDPARNTEAFF | TGCGCCAGCAGCTTGGATCCAGCGCGGAACACTGAAGCTTTCTTT | TRBJ1-1 | . | . | TRBV5-1
CASSQERSGGYNEQFF | TGCGCCAGCAGCCAAGAGAGGTCGGGGGGCTACAATGAGCAGTTCTTC | TRBJ2-1 | . | TRBD2 | TRBV4-3
CASSPPASGGGNTGELFF | TGCGCCAGCAGCCCCCCGGCCAGCGGGGGGGGAAACACCGGGGAGCTGTTTTTT | TRBJ2-2 | once | TRBD2 | TRBV5-1
CASSSQGLAGSRDEQFF | TGTGCCAGCAGCTCACAGGGACTAGCGGGGTCACGCGATGAGCAGTTCTTC | TRBJ2-1 | . | TRBD2 | TRBV11-3
CTSSQVMEGVSNQPQHF | TGCACCAGCAGCCAAGTGATGGAGGGAGTTAGCAATCAGCCCCAGCATTTT | TRBJ1-5 | . | . | TRBV1
CASSLSPADTQYF | TGTGCCAGCAGTTTGTCCCCGGCAGATACGCAGTATTTT | TRBJ2-3 | . | . | TRBV6-5
CASSLDTRRYNEQFF | TGCGCCAGCAGCCTGGACACACGTCGATACAATGAGCAGTTCTTC | TRBJ2-1 | . | . | TRBV4-3
CASSVGVGTSTDTQYF | TGTGCCAGCAGCGTAGGGGTAGGGACTAGCACAGATACGCAGTATTTT | TRBJ2-3 | . | . | TRBV9
CASSRVRTEAFF | TGTGCCTCGTCGAGGGTAAGGACTGAAGCTTTCTTT | TRBJ1-1 | . | . | TRBV30
CASSLKLDSLAKNIQYF | TGTGCCAGCAGCTTAAAGTTAGACAGTCTAGCCAAAAACATTCAGTACTTC | TRBJ2-4 | . | . | TRBV7-2
CSVLGTAVGEGYTF | TGCAGCGTCCTTGGGACTGCCGTGGGGGAAGGCTACACCTTC | TRBJ1-2 | few | . | TRBV29-1
CASKGTGELFF | TGTGCCAGCAAGGGGACCGGGGAGCTGTTTTTT | TRBJ2-2 | . | . | TRBV2
CSAGLVAGGPPDTQYF | TGCAGCGCCGGGCTGGTAGCGGGGGGGCCCCCAGATACGCAGTATTTT | TRBJ2-3 | . | TRBD2 | TRBV29-1
CAWEAGHEQYF | TGTGCCTGGGAAGCGGGCCACGAGCAGTACTTC | TRBJ2-7 | . | . | TRBV30
CASSVWDRGAYMNTEAFF | TGTGCCAGCAGTGTATGGGACAGGGGGGCCTACATGAACACTGAAGCTTTCTTT | TRBJ1-1 | . | TRBD1 | TRBV6-1
CASSFLSNTGELFF | TGTGCCAGCAGCTTTCTTTCGAACACCGGGGAGCTGTTTTTT | TRBJ2-2 | . | . | TRBV7-9
CASSSGQDLNTEAFF | TGTGCCAGCAGCTCTGGACAGGACCTGAACACTGAAGCTTTCTTT | TRBJ1-1 | few | TRBD1 | TRBV7-9
CASSRQGQGNYGYTF | TGTGCCAGCAGCCGACAGGGTCAGGGCAACTATGGCTACACCTTC | TRBJ1-2 | . | TRBD1 | TRBV14
CASSLDQGTDTQYF | TGTGCCAGCAGCTTGGACCAGGGCACAGATACGCAGTATTTT | TRBJ2-3 | . | . | TRBV5-6